This T cell receptor beta chain comes out of a study of cytomegalovirus exposure and HLA in healthy donors. Study results and caveats: In a later analysis, donors in an Asian-associated ancestry cluster reportedly had fewer N-insertions in productive TCRs than the cohort mean. High sensitivity and specificity were reportedly achieved when the classifier diagnosed cytomegalovirus status.

The PCR used 60 Vbeta and 13 Jbeta primers. Here immunoSEQ multiplex PCR was the method, and the copy in TCRdb shows in-frame clones only, minus some. The sample has 130,000 to 150,000 clones; 84% are singletons. Concerning this clone: Its antigen is unidentified.

The V end was cut by 0 bases, the J end by 1 base, with 13 bases between. The length of the CDR3 is 18 residues. In germline, CDR1 is LGHNA, CDR2 YSLEER. The chain uses TRBV4-3 and TRBJ2-6; D not certain. Sequences were obtained from PBMCs. This TCR was sampled from a boy under 10 years old in good health and CMV-seronegative. CDR3 DNA sequence: TGCGCCAGCAGCCAAGATCGGAGTTACGGGTCTGGGGCCAACGTCCTGACTTTC. It yields the protein CASSQDRSYGSGANVLTF.